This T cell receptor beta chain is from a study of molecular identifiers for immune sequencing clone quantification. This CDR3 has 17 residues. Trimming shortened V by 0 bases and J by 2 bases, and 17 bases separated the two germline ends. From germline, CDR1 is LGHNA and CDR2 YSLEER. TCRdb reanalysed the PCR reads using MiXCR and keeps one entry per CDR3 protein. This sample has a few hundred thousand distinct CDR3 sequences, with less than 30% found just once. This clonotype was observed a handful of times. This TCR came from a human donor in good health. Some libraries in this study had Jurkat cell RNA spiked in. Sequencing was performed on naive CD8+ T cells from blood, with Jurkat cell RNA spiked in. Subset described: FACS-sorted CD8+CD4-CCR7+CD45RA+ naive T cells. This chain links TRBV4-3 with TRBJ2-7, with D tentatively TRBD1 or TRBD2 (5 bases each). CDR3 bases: TGCGCCAGCAGCCAAGAATGGTCGGGGACGGTGACCTACGAGCAGTACTTC. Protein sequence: CASSQEWSGTVTYEQYF.